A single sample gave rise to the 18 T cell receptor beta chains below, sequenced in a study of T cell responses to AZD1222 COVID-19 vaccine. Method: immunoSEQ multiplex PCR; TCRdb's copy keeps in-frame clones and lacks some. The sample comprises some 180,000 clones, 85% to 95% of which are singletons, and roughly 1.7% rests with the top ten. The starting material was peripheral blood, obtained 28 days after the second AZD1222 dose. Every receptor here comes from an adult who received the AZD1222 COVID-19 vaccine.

CDR3 in DNA: TGTGCCATCAGCCAGGGGGCAAGGAACACTGAAGCTTTCTTT. Protein sequence: CAISQGARNTEAFF. This chain connects TRBV10-3 to TRBJ1-1; 8 nucleotides match TRBD1. Germline V lookup: CDR1 ENHRY, CDR2 SYGVKD. V shed 6 bases, J shed 1 base, and the junction held 4 bases outside the gene matches. The CDR3 loop spans 14 amino acids.

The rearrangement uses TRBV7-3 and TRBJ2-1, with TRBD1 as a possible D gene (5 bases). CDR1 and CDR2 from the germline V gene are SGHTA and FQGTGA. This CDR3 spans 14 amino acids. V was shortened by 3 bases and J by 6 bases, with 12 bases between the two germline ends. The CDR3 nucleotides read TGTGCCAGCAGCTTCTCTGCAGGGTCCAATGAGCAGTTCTTC. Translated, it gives CASSFSAGSNEQFF.

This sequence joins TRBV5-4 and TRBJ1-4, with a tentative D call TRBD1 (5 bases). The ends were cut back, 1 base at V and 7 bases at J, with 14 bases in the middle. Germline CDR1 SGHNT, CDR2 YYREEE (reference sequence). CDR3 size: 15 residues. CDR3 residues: CASSLQGPSGEKLFF. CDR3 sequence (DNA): TGTGCCAGCAGCTTGCAGGGCCCAAGCGGTGAAAAACTGTTTTTT.

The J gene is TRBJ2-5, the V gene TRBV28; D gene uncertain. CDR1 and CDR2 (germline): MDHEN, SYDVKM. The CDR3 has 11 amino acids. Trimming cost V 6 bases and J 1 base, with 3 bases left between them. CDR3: CASRRQETQYF. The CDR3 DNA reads TGTGCCAGCAGACGCCAAGAGACCCAGTACTTC.

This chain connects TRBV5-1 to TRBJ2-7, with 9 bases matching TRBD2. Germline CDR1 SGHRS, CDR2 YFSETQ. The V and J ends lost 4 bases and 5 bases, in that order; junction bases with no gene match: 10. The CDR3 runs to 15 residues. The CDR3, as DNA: TGCGCCAGCAGCGAGAATAGCGGGAGTTTCAACGAGCAGTACTTC. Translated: CASSENSGSFNEQYF.

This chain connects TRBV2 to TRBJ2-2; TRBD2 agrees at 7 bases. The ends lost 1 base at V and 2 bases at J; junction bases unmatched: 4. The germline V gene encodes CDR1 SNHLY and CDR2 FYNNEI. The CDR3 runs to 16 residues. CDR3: CASSEVASGNTGELFF. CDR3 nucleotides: TGTGCCAGCAGTGAAGTGGCTAGCGGTAACACCGGGGAGCTGTTTTTT. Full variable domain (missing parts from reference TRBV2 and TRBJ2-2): EPEVTQTPSHQVTQMGQEVILRCVPISNHLYFYWYRQILGQKVEFLVSFYNNEISEKSEIFDDQFSVERPDGSNFTLKIRSTKLEDSAMYFCASSEVASGNTGELFFGEGSRLTVL.

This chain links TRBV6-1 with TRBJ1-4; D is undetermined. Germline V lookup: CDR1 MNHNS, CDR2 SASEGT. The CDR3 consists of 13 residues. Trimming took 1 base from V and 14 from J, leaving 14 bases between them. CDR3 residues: CASSEVEASRLFF. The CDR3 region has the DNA TGTGCCAGCAGTGAAGTTGAAGCGAGTCGGCTGTTTTTT.

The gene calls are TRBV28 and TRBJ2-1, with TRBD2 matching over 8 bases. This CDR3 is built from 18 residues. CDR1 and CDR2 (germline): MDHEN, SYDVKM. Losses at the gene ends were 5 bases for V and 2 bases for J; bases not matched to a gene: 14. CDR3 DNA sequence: TGTGCCAGCAGTACGACTAGATTGACGGGAGGGCCCTACAATGAGCAGTTCTTC. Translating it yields CASSTTRLTGGPYNEQFF. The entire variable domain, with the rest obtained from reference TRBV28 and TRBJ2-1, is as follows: DVKVTQSSRYLVKRTGEKVFLECVQDMDHENMFWYRQDPGLGLRLIYFSYDVKMKEKGDIPEGYSVSREKKERFSLILESASTNQTSMYLCASSTTRLTGGPYNEQFFGPGTRLTVL.

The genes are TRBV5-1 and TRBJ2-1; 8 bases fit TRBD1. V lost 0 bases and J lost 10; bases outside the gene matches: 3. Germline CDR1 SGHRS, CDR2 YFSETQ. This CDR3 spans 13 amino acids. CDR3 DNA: TGCGCCAGCAGCTTGGTTGGGGACAGGGAGCAGTTCTTC. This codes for CASSLVGDREQFF.

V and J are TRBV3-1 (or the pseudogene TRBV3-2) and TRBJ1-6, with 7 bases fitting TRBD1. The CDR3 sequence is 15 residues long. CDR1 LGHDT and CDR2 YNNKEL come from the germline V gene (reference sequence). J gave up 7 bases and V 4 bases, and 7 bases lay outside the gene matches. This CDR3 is CASSLRGPRNSPLHF. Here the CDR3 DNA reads TGTGCCAGCAGCCTTAGGGGGCCTAGGAATTCACCCCTCCACTTT.

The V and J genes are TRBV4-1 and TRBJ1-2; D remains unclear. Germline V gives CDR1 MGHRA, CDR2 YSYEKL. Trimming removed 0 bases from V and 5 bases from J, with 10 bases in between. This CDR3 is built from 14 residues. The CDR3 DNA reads TGCGCCAGCAGCCAAGATCTTGAGGGATATGGCTACACCTTC. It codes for CASSQDLEGYGYTF.

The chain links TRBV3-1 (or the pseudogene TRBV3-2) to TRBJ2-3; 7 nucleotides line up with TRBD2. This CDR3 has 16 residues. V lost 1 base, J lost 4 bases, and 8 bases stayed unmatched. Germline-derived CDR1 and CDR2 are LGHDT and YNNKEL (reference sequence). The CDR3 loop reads CASSQVTIAGPDTQYF. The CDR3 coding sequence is TGTGCCAGCAGCCAAGTTACAATAGCGGGCCCAGATACGCAGTATTTT.

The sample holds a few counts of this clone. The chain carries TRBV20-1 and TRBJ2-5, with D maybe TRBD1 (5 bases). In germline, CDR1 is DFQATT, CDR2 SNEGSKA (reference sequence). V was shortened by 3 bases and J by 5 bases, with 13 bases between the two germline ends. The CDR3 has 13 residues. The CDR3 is CSASGQGGETQYF. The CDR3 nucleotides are TGCAGTGCTAGTGGGCAGGGTGGGGAGACCCAGTACTTC.

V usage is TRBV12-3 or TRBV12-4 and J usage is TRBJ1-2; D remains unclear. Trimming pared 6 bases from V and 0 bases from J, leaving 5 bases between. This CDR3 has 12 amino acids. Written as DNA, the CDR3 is TGTGCCAGCAGAGACCCTAACTATGGCTACACCTTC. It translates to CASRDPNYGYTF.

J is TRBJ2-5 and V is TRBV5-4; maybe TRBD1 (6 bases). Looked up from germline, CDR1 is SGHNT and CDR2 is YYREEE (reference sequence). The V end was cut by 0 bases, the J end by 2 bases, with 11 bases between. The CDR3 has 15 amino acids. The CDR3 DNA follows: TGTGCCAGCAGCTTGGTCGGGACAAATCAAGAGACCCAGTACTTC. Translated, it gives CASSLVGTNQETQYF.

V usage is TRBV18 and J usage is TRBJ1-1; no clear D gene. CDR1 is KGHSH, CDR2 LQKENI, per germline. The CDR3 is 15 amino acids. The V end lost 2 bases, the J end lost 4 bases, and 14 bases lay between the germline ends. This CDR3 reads CASSPEGQVGTEAFF. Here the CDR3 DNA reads TGTGCCAGCTCACCAGAGGGCCAAGTGGGCACTGAAGCTTTCTTT.

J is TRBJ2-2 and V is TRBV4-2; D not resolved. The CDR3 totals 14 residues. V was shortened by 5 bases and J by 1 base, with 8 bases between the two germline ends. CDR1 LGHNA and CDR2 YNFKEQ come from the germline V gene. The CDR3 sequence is CASSTPENTGELFF. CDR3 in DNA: TGTGCCAGCAGCACCCCTGAGAACACCGGGGAGCTGTTTTTT.

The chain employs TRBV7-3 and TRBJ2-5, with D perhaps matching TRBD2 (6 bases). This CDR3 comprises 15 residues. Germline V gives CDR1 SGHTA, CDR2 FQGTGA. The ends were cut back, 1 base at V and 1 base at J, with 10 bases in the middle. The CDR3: CASSLNGGPQETQYF. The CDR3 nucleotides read TGTGCCAGCAGCTTAAACGGGGGACCCCAAGAGACCCAGTACTTC.